One sample yielded the 6 T cell receptor beta chains listed below, sequenced in a study of beta chain features in type 1 diabetes. Expressed TCRB transcripts were sequenced after all isolated RNA was converted to cDNA. Measured with immunoSEQ multiplex PCR; TCRdb has only the in-frame clones, and not every one. In the table there are about 620,000 clones, less than 20% of which are singletons. The material sequenced was naive CD4+ T cells from blood. These receptors came from a man between 18 and 29 years old in good health.

The genes are TRBV7-2 and TRBJ2-3; D not resolved. This CDR3 spans 15 amino acids. Trimming cost V 1 base and J 5 bases, with 13 bases left between them. Germline CDR1 SGHTA, CDR2 FQGNSA. CDR3 sequence reads: CASSLDSGPVDTQYF. Here the CDR3 DNA reads TGTGCCAGCAGCTTAGACAGTGGCCCTGTAGATACGCAGTATTTT.

This clone was detected a few times. The chain recombines TRBV10-3 with TRBJ2-2, with D unresolved. Looked up from germline, CDR1 is ENHRY and CDR2 is SYGVKD. The CDR3 runs 14 residues. Trimming removed 7 bases at V and 6 bases at J, with 15 bases between. As DNA, the CDR3 is TGTGCCATCACCTCTGGTGGGGTAGCCGGGGAGCTGTTTTTT. Translation gives CAITSGGVAGELFF.

The chain links TRBV7-9 to TRBJ1-5, with 10 bases fitting TRBD1. Germline V CDR1 and CDR2: SEHNR, FQNEAQ (reference sequence). The CDR3 covers 14 residues. V gave up 5 bases and J gave up 6 bases; unmatched junction bases: 4. CDR3 sequence reads: CASSLGQGGQPQHF. The CDR3 nucleotides are TGTGCCAGCAGCCTAGGACAGGGGGGTCAGCCCCAGCATTTT.

This clone was recorded a few times. This chain joins TRBV2 and TRBJ1-5; TRBD1 agrees at 9 bases. There are 15 residues in the CDR3. From germline, CDR1 is SNHLY and CDR2 FYNNEI. V trimming: 4 bases; J trimming: 2 bases; junction bases outside the gene matches: 3. Here the CDR3 reads CASSGWDRGNQPQHF. The CDR3 bases are TGTGCCAGCAGTGGGTGGGACAGGGGCAATCAGCCCCAGCATTTT.

This clone occurred a few times. This CDR3 is also generated by other DNA sequences in the sample. The gene calls are TRBV5-6 and TRBJ2-5; D uncertain. Germline V lookup: CDR1 SGHDT, CDR2 YYEEEE. V was clipped by 3 bases and J by 0 bases, with 6 bases between them. This CDR3 contains 13 residues. CDR3 in DNA: TGTGCCAGCAGCTGGGCTTACCAAGAGACCCAGTACTTC. Encoded protein: CASSWAYQETQYF.

This clone was picked up a small number of times. V is TRBV11-2 and J is TRBJ2-3; D assignment may be TRBD1 or TRBD2 (6 bases each). Trimming removed 6 bases at V and 2 bases at J, with 15 bases between. The CDR3 covers 15 residues. Germline CDR1 is SGHAT and CDR2 is FQNNGV. CDR3: CASRLRGDSTDTQYF. Here the CDR3 DNA reads TGTGCCAGCAGATTAAGGGGGGACTCCACAGATACGCAGTATTTT.